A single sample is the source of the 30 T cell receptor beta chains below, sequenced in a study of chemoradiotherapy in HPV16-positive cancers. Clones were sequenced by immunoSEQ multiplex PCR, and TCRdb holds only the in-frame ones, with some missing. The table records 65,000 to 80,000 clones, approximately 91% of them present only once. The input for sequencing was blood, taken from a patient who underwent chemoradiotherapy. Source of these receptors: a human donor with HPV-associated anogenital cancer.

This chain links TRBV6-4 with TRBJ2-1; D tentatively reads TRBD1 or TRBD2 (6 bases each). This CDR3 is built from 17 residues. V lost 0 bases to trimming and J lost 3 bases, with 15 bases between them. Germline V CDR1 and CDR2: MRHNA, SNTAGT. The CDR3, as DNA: TGTGCCAGCAGTGACTCTGGGGGCGGGATGAGCTACAATGAGCAGTTCTTC. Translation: CASSDSGGGMSYNEQFF.

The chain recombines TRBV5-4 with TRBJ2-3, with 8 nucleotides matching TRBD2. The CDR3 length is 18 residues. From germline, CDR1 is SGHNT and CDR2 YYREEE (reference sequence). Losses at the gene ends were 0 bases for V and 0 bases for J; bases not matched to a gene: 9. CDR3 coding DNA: TGTGCCAGCAGCTTGGAACTAGCGGCCACCCCTAGCACAGATACGCAGTATTTT. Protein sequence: CASSLELAATPSTDTQYF.

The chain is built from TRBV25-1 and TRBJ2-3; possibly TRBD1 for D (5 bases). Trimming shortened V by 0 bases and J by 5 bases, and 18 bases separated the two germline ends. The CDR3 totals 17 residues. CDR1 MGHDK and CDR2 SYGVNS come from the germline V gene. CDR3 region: CASSEYFAGHTKDTQYF. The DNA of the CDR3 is TGTGCCAGCAGTGAATATTTTGCCGGACATACTAAAGATACGCAGTATTTT.

As DNA, the CDR3 is TGCGCCAGCAGTCAATGGCCTGAGGTGCGGCCCCAGCATTTT. Encoded protein: CASSQWPEVRPQHF. The gene calls are TRBV23-1 and TRBJ1-5; D is unresolved. TRBV23-1 is reported as an ORF; its role is uncertain. The CDR3 has 14 amino acids. Trimming took 1 base from V and 9 from J, leaving 13 bases between them.

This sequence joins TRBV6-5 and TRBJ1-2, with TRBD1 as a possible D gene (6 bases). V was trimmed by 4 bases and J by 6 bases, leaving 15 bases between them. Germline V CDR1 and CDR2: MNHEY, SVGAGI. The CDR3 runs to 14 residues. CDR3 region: CASSSPTRGNGYTF. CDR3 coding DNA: TGTGCCAGCAGTTCGCCCACCAGGGGAAATGGCTACACCTTC.

The CDR3 is CASSLTDGYTF. As DNA, the CDR3 is TGTGCCAGCAGCCTCACTGATGGCTACACCTTC. This chain links TRBV13 with TRBJ1-2; no clear D. Deletions cut 5 bases from V and 6 bases from J, with 7 bases between. The CDR3 has 11 amino acids. Germline assignment: CDR1 PRHDT and CDR2 FYEKMQ (reference sequence).

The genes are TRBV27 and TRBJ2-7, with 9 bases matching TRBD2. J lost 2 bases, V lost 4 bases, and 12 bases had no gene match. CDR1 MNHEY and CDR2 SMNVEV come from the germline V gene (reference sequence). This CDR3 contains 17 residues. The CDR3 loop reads CASSSPSWASGAYEQYF. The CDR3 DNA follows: TGTGCCAGCAGTTCTCCTAGTTGGGCTAGCGGGGCCTACGAGCAGTACTTC.

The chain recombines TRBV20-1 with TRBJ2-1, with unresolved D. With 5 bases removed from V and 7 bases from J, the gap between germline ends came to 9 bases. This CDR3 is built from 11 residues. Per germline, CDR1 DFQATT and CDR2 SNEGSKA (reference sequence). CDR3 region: CSALTPNEQFF. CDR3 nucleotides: TGCAGTGCTCTGACTCCAAATGAGCAGTTCTTC.

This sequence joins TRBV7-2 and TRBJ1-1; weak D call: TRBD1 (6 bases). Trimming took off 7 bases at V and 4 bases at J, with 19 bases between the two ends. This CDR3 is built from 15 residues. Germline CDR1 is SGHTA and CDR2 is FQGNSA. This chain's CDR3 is CASTSGASRFTEAFF. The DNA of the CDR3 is TGTGCCAGCACCTCGGGGGCGTCTAGGTTCACTGAAGCTTTCTTT.

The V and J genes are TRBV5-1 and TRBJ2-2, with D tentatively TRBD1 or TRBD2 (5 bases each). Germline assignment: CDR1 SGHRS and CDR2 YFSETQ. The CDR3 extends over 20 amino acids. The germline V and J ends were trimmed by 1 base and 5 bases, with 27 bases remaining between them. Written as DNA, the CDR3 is TGCGCCAGCAGCTTGAGGGGACCTCCCGCCCCCCCATTGCGGACCGGGGAGCTGTTTTTT. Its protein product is CASSLRGPPAPPLRTGELFF.

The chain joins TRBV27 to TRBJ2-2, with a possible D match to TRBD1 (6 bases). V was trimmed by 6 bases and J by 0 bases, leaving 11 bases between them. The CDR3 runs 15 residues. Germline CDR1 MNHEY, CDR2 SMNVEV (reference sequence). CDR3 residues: CASRTGLANTGELFF. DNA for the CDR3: TGTGCCAGCAGGACAGGACTCGCGAACACCGGGGAGCTGTTTTTT.

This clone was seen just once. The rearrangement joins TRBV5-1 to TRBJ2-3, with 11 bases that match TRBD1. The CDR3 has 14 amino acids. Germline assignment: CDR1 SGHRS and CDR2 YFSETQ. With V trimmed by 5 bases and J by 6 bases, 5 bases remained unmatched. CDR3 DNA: TGCGCCAGCAGAGGACAGGGGGCATCCGATACGCAGTATTTT. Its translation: CASRGQGASDTQYF.

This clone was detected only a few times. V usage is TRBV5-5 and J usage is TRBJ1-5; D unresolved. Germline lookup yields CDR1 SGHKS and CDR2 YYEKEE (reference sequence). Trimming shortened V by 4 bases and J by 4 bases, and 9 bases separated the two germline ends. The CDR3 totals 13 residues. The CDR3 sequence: CASSNTDNQPQHF. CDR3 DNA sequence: TGTGCCAGCAGCAACACAGATAATCAGCCCCAGCATTTT.

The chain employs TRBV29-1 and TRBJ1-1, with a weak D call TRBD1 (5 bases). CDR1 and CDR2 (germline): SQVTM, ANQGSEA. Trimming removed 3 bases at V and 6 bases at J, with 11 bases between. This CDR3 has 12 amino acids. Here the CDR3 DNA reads TGCAGCGTTGATGCAGGGACCGCTGAAGCTTTCTTT. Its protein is CSVDAGTAEAFF. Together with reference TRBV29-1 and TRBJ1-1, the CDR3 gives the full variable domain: SAVISQKPSRDICQRGTSLTIQCQVDSQVTMMFWYRQQPGQSLTLIATANQGSEATYESGFVIDKFPISRPNLTFSTLTVSNMSPEDSSIYLCSVDAGTAEAFFGQGTRLTVV.

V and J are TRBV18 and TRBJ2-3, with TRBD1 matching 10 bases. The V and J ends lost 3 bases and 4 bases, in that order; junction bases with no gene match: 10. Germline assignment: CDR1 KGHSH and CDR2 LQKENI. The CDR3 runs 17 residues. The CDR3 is CASSPVQGQGSSDTQYF. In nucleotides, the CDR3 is TGTGCCAGCTCACCCGTTCAGGGACAGGGGTCCTCAGATACGCAGTATTTT.

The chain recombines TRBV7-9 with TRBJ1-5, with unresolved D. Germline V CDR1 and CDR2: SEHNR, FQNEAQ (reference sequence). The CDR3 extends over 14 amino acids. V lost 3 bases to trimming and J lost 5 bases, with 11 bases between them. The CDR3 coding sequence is TGTGCCAGCAGCTTCCCGGGCCAATATCAGCCCCAGCATTTT. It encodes CASSFPGQYQPQHF.

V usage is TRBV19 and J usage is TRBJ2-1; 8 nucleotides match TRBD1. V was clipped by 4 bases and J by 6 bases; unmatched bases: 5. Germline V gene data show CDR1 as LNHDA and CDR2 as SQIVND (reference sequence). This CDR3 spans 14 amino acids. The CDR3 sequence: CASSTIGQGNEQFF. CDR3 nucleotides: TGTGCCAGTAGTACTATTGGACAGGGCAATGAGCAGTTCTTC.

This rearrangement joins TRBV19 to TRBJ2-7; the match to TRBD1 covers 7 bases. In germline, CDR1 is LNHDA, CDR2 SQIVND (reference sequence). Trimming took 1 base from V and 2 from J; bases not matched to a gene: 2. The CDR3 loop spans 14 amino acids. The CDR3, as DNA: TGTGCCAGTAGTATAGGAGACAGGGCCTACGAGCAGTACTTC. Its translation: CASSIGDRAYEQYF. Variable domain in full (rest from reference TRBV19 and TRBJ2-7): DGGITQSPKYLFRKEGQNVTLSCEQNLNHDAMYWYRQDPGQGLRLIYYSQIVNDFQKGDIAEGYSVSREKKESFPLTVTSAQKNPTAFYLCASSIGDRAYEQYFGPGTRLTVT.

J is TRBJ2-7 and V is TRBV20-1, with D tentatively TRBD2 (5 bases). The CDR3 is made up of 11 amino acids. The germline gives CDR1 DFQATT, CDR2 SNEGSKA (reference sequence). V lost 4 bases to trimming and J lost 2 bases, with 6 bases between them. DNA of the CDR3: TGCAGTGCTAACGGGGCCTACGAGCAGTACTTC. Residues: CSANGAYEQYF.

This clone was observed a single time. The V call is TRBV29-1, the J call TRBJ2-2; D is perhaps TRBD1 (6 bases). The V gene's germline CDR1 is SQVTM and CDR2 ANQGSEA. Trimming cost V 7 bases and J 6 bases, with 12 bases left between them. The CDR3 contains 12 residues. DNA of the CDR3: TGCAGCGGGTGGGGGCGGGCCGGGGAGCTGTTTTTT. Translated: CSGWGRAGELFF.

The CDR3: CASTQQMGGETQYF. CDR3 nucleotide sequence: TGTGCCAGTACCCAGCAGATGGGTGGTGAGACCCAGTACTTC. V gene TRBV19 combines with J gene TRBJ2-5, with D unclear. This CDR3 has 14 amino acids. Trimming removed 7 bases at V and 5 bases at J, with 17 bases between. Per the germline V gene, CDR1 is LNHDA and CDR2 is SQIVND (reference sequence). Filled out from reference TRBV19 and TRBJ2-5, the complete variable domain reads DGGITQSPKYLFRKEGQNVTLSCEQNLNHDAMYWYRQDPGQGLRLIYYSQIVNDFQKGDIAEGYSVSREKKESFPLTVTSAQKNPTAFYLCASTQQMGGETQYFGPGTRLLVL.

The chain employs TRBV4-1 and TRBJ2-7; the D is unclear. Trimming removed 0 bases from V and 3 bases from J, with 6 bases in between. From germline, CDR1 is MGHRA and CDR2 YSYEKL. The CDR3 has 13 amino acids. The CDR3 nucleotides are TGCGCCAGCAGCCAAGATAAACTCTACGAGCAGTACTTC. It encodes CASSQDKLYEQYF.

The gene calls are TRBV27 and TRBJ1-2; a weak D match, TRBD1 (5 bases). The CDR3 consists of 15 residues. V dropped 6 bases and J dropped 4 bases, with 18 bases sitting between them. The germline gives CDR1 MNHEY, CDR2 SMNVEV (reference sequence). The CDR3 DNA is TGTGCCAGCAGAAACCCGACAGACTCTCTCTATGGCTACACCTTC. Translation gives CASRNPTDSLYGYTF.

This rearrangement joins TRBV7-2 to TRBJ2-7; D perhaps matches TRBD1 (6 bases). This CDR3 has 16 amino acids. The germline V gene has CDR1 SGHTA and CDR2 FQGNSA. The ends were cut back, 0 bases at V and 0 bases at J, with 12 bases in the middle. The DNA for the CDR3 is TGTGCCAGCAGCTTAGCTACAGGGTCAGGCTCCTACGAGCAGTACTTC. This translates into CASSLATGSGSYEQYF.

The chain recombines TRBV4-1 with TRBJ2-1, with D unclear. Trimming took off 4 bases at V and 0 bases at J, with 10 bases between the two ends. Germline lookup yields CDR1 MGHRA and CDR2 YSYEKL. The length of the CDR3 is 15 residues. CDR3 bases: TGCGCCAGCAGCCCGGACGCAAGCTCCTACAATGAGCAGTTCTTC. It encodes CASSPDASSYNEQFF.

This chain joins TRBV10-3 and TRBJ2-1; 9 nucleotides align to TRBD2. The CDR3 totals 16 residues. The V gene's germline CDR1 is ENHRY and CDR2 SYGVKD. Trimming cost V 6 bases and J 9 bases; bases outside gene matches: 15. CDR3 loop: CAIRGKREVSAGEQFF. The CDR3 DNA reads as TGTGCCATCAGGGGGAAGCGGGAGGTGTCCGCGGGTGAGCAGTTCTTC.

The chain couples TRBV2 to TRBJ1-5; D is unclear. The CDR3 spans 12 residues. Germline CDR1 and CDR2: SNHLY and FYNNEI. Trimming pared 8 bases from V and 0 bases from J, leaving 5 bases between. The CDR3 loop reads CASGYSNQPQHF. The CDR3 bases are TGTGCCAGCGGTTATAGCAATCAGCCCCAGCATTTT.

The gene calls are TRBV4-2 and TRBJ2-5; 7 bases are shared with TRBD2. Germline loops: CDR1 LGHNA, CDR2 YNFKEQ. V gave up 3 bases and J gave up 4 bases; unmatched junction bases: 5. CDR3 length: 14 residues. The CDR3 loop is CASSHRTRGETQYF. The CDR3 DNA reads TGTGCCAGCAGCCACAGGACTAGGGGAGAGACCCAGTACTTC.

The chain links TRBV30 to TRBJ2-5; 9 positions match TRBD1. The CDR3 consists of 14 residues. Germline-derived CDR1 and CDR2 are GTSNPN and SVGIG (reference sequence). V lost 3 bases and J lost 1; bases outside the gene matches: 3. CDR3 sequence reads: CAWSPGQGQETQYF. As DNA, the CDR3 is TGTGCCTGGAGCCCGGGACAGGGCCAAGAGACCCAGTACTTC. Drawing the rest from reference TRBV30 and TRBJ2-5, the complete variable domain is SQTIHQWPATLVQPVGSPLSLECTVEGTSNPNLYWYRQAAGRGLQLLFYSVGIGQISSEVPQNLSASRPQDRQFILSSKKLLLSDSGFYLCAWSPGQGQETQYFGPGTRLLVL.

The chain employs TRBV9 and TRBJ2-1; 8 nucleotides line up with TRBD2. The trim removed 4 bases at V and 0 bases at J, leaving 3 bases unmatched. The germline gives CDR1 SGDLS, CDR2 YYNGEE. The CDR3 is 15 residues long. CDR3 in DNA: TGTGCCAGCAGCCCGACTAGCGCCTCCTACAATGAGCAGTTCTTC. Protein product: CASSPTSASYNEQFF.